This TCR beta chain derives from a study of cytotoxic CD8 clonotypes in ibrutinib-treated CLL. Regarding the study as a whole: A rise in clonality was seen at ibrutinib response, and a fall back toward baseline was seen at progression. Sustained-remission and progressing patients had unequal sampling times. Contraction or stability on treatment was seen for public clonotypes, which were uncommon.

Some clones are missing from TCRdb's copy, which holds only in-frame ones; the method was immunoSEQ multiplex PCR. The data contain 42,000 or so clones, approximately 67% of them singletons. Regarding this clone: Its antigen remains unknown.

Source: PBMCs, taken at disease progression, from a patient treated with ibrutinib. The receptor was isolated from a human donor with chronic lymphocytic leukemia.

The CDR3 nucleotides read TGTGCCAGCAGCTCTACGGCGGGGGCCTCCTATGGCTACACCTTC. It encodes CASSSTAGASYGYTF. This rearrangement joins TRBV7-3 to TRBJ1-2; D might be TRBD1 (6 bases). There are 15 residues in the CDR3. Germline loops: CDR1 SGHTA, CDR2 FQGTGA. The ends were cut back, 4 bases at V and 4 bases at J, with 16 bases in the middle.